Given below is one T cell receptor beta chain in context. What it recognizes is unknown. The sample originates from a study of beta chain features in type 1 diabetes. Every isolated RNA sample was fully reverse transcribed, so sequencing captured expressed TCRB transcripts. The read count averaged approximately 3.5 million across naive, central memory and regulatory T cell samples. Assay used: immunoSEQ multiplex PCR; TCRdb lists only in-frame clones, some missing. The sample includes fewer than 350,000 clones, 15% of them seen just once. Cell sorting via CD45RO/CCR7/CD25/CD127/CD95/CD27 was performed to obtain CD4+ naive, central memory, regulatory and stem cell-like memory cells. The CDR3 contains 14 residues. Germline CDR1 SGHRS, CDR2 YFSETQ. V lost 4 bases and J 2 bases, leaving 12 bases between the germline ends. Findings of the study overall: A closer apparent resemblance between naive, central memory and Treg TCRB repertoires was seen in patients than in healthy donors. Patients with Type 1 diabetes showed moderately but significantly shorter TCRB CDR3s in all four CD4+ subsets. TCRB rearrangement may or may not be influenced by HLA type; here this remained unresolved.

Material for sequencing was naive CD4+ T cells from blood. This receptor was taken from a man aged 18-30 years with type 1 diabetes. This chain joins TRBV5-1 and TRBJ1-2; possible D gene TRBD1, 6 bases. CDR3 coding DNA: TGCGCCAGCAGCCTAATAACAGGGAACTATGGCTACACCTTC. This translates into CASSLITGNYGYTF. The full variable domain, its missing parts supplied by reference TRBV5-1 and TRBJ1-2, is KAGVTQTPRYLIKTRGQQVTLSCSPISGHRSVSWYQQTPGQGLQFLFEYFSETQRNKGNFPGRFSGRQFSNSRSEMNVSTLELGDSALYLCASSLITGNYGYTFGSGTRLTVV.